This T cell receptor (beta chain) was observed in a study of spatial heterogeneity in lung cancer. Study-level results: Tracking of ubiquitous and regional nonsynonymous mutations by counts of ubiquitous and regional expanded TCRs, respectively, was seen. The study found that expanded intratumoral alpha and beta TCR counts tracked tumor mutation counts.

The time point is: sample taken at primary tumor resection. The cohort: some 70 early-stage, untreated non-small cell lung cancer patients. Whole RNA obtained from tumor, nontumor lung or frozen PBMC underwent sequencing without sorting. TCR cDNA molecules were tagged individually, and each one carried a unique molecular identifier. TCRdb reprocessed the 5' RACE reads with MiXCR, giving one entry per CDR3 protein. The table lists 5,700 or so distinct CDR3 sequences, less than 5% of them singletons. This clonotype was seen repeatedly, ten times or more. Its target is not known. Germline CDR1 and CDR2: SGHNT and YYREEE (reference sequence). The CDR3 totals 12 residues. The germline V and J ends were trimmed by 4 bases and 7 bases, with 11 bases remaining between them.

The sequenced sample was lung tumor tissue, obtained at surgery. The TCR originated in a female donor with early-stage non-small cell lung cancer. This chain uses TRBV5-4 with TRBJ2-5, with D maybe TRBD1 (5 bases). The CDR3 DNA reads TGTGCCAGCAGCGGCAGGGATACGACCCAGTACTTC. Amino acids: CASSGRDTTQYF.